The present T cell receptor (beta chain) was sequenced within a study of shared clonotypes between healthy human individuals. The unsorted PBMC sample used ten immunoSEQ deep assay plates. Profiling relied on immunoSEQ multiplex PCR, and the TCRdb table lists in-frame clones only, not all of them. The table includes about 480,000 clones, 60% to 80% detected once. Germline V CDR1 and CDR2: SGHTA, FQGNSA. The CDR3 contains 13 residues. The germline V and J ends were trimmed by 5 bases and 2 bases, with 9 bases remaining between them. Around 86 million PBMCs went into genomic DNA for unsorted samples. This clone was counted only a few times.

Specimen: PBMCs. The sequence was obtained from a woman aged 40 to 50 in good health. Some clones in this sample may be carry-over from other donors' samples. This chain uses TRBV7-2 with TRBJ1-1; tentatively, D is TRBD1 (6 bases). As DNA, the CDR3 is TGTGCCAGCAGCGTGGGACAAAACACTGAAGCTTTCTTT. As protein: CASSVGQNTEAFF.